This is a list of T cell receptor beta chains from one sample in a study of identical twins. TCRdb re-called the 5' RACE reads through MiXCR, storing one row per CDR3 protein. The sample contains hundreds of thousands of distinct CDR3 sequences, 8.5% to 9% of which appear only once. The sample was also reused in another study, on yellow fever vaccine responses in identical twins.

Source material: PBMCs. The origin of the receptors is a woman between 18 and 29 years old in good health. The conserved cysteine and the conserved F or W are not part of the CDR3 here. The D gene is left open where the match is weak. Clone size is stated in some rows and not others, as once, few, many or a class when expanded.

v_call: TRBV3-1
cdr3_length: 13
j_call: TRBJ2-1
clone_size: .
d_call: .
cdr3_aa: ASSRTTGVYNEQF

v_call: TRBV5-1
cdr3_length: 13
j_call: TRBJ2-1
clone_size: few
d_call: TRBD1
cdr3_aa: ASRRGQGETIVEF

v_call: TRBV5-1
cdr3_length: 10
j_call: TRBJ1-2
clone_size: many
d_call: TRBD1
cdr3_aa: ASTGENYGYT

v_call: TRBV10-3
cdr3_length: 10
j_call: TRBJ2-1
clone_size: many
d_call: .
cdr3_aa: AIRGGGNEQF

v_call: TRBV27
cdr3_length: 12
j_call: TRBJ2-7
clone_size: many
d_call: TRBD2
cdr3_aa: ASSWTSGNPEQY

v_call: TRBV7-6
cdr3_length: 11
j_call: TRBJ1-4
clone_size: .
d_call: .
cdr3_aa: ASTPGSNEKLF

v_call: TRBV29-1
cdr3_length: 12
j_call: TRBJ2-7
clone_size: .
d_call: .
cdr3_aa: SPPTDLGRYEQY

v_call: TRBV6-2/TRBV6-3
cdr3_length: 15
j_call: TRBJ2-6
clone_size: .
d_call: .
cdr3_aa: ASSWDGSLPGANVLT

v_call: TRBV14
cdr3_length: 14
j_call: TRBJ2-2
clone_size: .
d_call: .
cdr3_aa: ASSGIRPTNTGELF

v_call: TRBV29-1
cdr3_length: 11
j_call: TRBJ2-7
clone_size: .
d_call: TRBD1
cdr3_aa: SVGQGTTYEQY

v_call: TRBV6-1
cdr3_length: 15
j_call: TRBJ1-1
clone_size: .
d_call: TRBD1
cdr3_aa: ASSAQGAITLNTEAF

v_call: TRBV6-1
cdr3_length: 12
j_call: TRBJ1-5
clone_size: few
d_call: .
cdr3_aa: ASIRGLSNQPQH

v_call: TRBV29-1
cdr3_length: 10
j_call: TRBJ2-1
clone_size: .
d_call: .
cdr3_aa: SAGRGGAEQF

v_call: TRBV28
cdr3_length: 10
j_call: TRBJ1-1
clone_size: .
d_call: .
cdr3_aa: ASRPDGLEAF

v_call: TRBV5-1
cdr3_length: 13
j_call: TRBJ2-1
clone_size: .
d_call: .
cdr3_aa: ASSPDGTVDNEQF

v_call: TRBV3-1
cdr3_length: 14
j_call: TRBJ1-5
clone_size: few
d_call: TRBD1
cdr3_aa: ASSQGGTGSNQPQH